Given below is one T cell receptor (beta chain) in context. Its antigen is as yet unknown. This entry is derived from a study of cytomegalovirus exposure and HLA in healthy donors. Background on the study: Genotyping of more than 300 donors showed that over 65% belonged to the Caucasian-associated ancestry cluster. General study findings and limits: In an earlier analysis, about 90% or about 30%: the productive usage of most TCR beta V segments. The authors later linked a missense DCLRE1C variant to TCR beta V- and J-gene trimming. DRB1 showed the most TCR associations and HLA-C the fewest in a later analysis, as rates varied by HLA locus.

The PCR contained 60 Vbeta and 13 Jbeta primers. Libraries were prepared by immunoSEQ multiplex PCR; TCRdb keeps only in-frame clonotypes and omits some of them. The top ten clones hold approximately 5% of a sample with under 150,000 clones, around 73% of them seen once. CDR3 size: 15 residues. V trimming: 7 bases; J trimming: 7 bases; junction bases outside the gene matches: 6. CDR1 is MNHNS, CDR2 SASEGT, per germline. The receptor was derived from a woman aged 25 to 39 in good health and CMV-seropositive. The gene calls are TRBV6-1 and TRBJ1-6; TRBD1 matches at 11 bases. Sequencing was carried out using PBMCs. Here the CDR3 reads CASTIGTGGNSPLHF. DNA for the CDR3: TGTGCCAGCACGATCGGGACAGGGGGGAATTCACCCCTCCACTTT.